The sample holds a few counts of the clone carrying this T cell receptor beta chain. Antigen: not known. This sample stems from a study of identical twins. General study findings and limits: For out-of-frame beta sequences, excess twin sharing was weaker.

TCRdb reanalysed the 5' RACE reads using MiXCR and keeps one entry per CDR3 protein. The profile shows some 190,000 distinct CDR3 sequences, 15% of them singletons. There are 14 residues in the CDR3. The V and J ends lost 5 bases and 2 bases respectively, with 13 bases between them. CDR1 MNHEY and CDR2 SMNVEV come from the germline V gene (reference sequence). The sample was also reused in another study, on T cells expressing NK-cell markers. From that second work: Roughly six of the donors carried dominant NKG2C+ clonotypes that took up roughly 1.0-8% of their CD8+ T cells. Four of the donors also had these clonotypes leading their CD3+CD56-NKG2C+ fraction.

Material: CD8+ T cells sorted from blood. The clonotype was recovered from a woman between 18 and 30 years old in good health. The rearrangement uses TRBV27 and TRBJ2-7; D may be TRBD1 (5 bases). The CDR3 bases are TGTGCCAGCAGTCTAACAGGTTTCGCCTACGAGCAGTACTTC. Encoded protein: CASSLTGFAYEQYF.